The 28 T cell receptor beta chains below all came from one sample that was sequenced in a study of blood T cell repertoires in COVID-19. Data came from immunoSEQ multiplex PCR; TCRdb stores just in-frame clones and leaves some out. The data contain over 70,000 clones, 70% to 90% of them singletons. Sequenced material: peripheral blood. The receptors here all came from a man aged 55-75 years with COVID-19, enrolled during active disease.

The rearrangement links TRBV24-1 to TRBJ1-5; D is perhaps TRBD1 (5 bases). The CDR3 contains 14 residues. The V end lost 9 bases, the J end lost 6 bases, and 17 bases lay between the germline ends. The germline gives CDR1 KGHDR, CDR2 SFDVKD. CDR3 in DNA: TGTGCCACCGGGCAGGGCCTTACCTCTCAGCCCCAGCATTTT. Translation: CATGQGLTSQPQHF.

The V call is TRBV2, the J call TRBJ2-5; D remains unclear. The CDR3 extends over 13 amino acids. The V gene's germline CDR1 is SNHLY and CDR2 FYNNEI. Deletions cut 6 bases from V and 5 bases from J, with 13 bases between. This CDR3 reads CASRVLPGETQYF. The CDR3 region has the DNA TGTGCCAGCAGGGTTTTACCCGGGGAGACCCAGTACTTC.

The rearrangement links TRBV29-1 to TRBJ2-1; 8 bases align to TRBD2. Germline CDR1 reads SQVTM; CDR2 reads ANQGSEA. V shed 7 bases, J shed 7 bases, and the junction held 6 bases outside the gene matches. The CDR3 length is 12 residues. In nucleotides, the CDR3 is TGCAGCGCCGAACGGGGGGGGAATGAGCAGTTCTTC. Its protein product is CSAERGGNEQFF.

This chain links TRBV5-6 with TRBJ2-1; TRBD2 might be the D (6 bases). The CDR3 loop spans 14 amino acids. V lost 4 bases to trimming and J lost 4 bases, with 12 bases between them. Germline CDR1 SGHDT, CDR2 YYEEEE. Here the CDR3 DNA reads TGTGCCAGCAGCCTGGAGGGGCTTTACAATGAGCAGTTCTTC. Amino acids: CASSLEGLYNEQFF.

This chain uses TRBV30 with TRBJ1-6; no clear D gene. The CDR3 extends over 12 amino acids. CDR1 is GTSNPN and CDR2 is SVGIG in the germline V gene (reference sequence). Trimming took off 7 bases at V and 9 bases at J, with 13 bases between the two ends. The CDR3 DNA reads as TGTGCCTTCGAATTGGGAGGTTCACCCCTCCACTTT. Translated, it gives CAFELGGSPLHF.

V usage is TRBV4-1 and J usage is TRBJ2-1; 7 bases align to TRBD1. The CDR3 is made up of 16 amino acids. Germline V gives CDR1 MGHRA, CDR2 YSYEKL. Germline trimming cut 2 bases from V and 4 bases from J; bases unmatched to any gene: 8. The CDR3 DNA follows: TGCGCCAGCAGCCAACCAGGGACAGAGCCATACAATGAGCAGTTCTTC. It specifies CASSQPGTEPYNEQFF.

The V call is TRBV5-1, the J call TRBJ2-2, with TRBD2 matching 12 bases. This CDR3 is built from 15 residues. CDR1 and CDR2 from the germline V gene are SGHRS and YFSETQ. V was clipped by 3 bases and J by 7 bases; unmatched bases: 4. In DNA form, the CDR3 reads TGCGCCAGCAGCTCTCCACTAGCGGGAGGCGGGGAGCTGTTTTTT. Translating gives CASSSPLAGGGELFF.

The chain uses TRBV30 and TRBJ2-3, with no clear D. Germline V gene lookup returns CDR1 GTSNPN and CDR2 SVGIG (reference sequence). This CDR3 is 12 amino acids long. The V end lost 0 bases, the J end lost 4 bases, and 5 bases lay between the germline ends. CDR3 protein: CAWSVISDTQYF. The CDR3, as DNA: TGTGCCTGGAGTGTAATCTCAGATACGCAGTATTTT. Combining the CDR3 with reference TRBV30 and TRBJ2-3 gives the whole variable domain SQTIHQWPATLVQPVGSPLSLECTVEGTSNPNLYWYRQAAGRGLQLLFYSVGIGQISSEVPQNLSASRPQDRQFILSSKKLLLSDSGFYLCAWSVISDTQYFGPGTRLTVL.

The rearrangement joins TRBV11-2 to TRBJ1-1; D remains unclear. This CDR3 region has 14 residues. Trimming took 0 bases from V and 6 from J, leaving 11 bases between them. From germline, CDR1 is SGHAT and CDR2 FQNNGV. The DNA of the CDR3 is TGTGCCAGCAGCTTAGATAATGGGCGGGCTGAAGCTTTCTTT. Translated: CASSLDNGRAEAFF.

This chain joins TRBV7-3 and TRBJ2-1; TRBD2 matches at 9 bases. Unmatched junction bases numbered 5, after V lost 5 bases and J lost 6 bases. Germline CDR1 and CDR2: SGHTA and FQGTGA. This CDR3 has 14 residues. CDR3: CASSPGLAPNEQFF. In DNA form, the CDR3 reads TGTGCCAGCAGCCCGGGACTAGCACCCAATGAGCAGTTCTTC.

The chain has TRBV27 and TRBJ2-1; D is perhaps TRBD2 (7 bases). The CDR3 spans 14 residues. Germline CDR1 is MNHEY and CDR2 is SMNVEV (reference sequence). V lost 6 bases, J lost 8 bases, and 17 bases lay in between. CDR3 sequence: CASSTGGLDHEQFF. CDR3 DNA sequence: TGTGCCAGCAGCACGGGGGGCTTGGATCATGAGCAGTTCTTC.

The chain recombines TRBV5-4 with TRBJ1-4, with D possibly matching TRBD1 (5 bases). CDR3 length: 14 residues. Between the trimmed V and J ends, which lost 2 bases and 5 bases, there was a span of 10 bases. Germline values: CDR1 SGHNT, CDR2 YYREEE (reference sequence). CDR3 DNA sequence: TGTGCCAGCAGCTTTCGACAGACGAATGAAAAACTGTTTTTT. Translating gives CASSFRQTNEKLFF.

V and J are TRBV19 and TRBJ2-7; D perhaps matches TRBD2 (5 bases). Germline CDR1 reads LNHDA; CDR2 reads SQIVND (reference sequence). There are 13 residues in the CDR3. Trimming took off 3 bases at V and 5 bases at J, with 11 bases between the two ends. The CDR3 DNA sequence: TGTGCCAGTAGTATTATAGGGAGTGACGAGCAGTACTTC. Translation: CASSIIGSDEQYF.

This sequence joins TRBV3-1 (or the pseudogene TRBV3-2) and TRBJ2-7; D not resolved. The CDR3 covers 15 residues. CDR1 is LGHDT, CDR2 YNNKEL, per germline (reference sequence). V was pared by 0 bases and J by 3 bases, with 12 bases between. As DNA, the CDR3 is TGTGCCAGCAGCCAAGAGTCGAGTCCTTACTACGAGCAGTACTTC. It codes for CASSQESSPYYEQYF.

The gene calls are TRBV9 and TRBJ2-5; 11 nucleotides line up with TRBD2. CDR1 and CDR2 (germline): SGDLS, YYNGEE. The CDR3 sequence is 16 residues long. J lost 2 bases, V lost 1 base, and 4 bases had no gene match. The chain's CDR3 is CASSVNSGGDQETQYF. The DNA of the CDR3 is TGTGCCAGCAGCGTAAATAGCGGGGGGGATCAAGAGACCCAGTACTTC.

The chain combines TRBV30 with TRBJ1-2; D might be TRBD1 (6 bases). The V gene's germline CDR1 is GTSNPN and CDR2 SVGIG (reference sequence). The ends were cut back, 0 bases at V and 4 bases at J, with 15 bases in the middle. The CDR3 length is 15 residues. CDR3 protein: CAWSVQGTWSYGYTF. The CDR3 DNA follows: TGTGCCTGGAGTGTCCAGGGGACGTGGTCCTATGGCTACACCTTC. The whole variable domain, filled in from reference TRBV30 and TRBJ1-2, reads SQTIHQWPATLVQPVGSPLSLECTVEGTSNPNLYWYRQAAGRGLQLLFYSVGIGQISSEVPQNLSASRPQDRQFILSSKKLLLSDSGFYLCAWSVQGTWSYGYTFGSGTRLTVV.

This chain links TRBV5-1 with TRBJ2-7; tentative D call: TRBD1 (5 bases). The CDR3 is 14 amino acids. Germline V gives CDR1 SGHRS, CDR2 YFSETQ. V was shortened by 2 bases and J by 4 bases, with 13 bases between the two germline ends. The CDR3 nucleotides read TGCGCCAGCAGCTTCATTGGGGCGCCGTACGAGCAGTACTTC. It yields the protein CASSFIGAPYEQYF.

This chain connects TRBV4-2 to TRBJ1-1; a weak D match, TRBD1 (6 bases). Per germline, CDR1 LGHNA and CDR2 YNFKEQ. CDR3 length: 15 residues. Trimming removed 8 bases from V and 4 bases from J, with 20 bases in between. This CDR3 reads CASARGVSEGTEAFF. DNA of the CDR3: TGTGCCAGCGCCAGGGGAGTTAGTGAAGGCACTGAAGCTTTCTTT.

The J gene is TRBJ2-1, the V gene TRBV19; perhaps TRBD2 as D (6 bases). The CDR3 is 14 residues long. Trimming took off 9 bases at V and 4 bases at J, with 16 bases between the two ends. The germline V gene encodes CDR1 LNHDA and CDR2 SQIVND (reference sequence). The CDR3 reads CASAPWDSYNEQFF. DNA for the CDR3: TGTGCCAGCGCTCCTTGGGACTCATACAATGAGCAGTTCTTC.

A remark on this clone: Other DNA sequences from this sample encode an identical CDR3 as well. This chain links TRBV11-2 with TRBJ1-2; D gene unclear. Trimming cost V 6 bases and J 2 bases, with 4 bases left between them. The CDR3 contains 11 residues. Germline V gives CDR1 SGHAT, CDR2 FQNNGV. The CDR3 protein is CASSSNYGYTF. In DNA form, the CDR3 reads TGTGCCAGCAGTTCGAACTATGGCTACACCTTC.

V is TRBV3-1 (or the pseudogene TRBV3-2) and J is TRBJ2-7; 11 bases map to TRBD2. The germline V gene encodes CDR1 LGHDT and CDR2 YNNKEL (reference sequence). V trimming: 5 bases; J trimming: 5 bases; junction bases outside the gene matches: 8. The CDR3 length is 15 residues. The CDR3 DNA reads TGTGCCAGCAGCGCAAGACTAGCGGGAAGCGACGAGCAGTACTTC. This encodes CASSARLAGSDEQYF.

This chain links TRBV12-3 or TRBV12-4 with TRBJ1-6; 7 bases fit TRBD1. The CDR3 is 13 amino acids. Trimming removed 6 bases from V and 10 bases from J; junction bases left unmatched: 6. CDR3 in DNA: TGTGCCAGCAGCCTTACAGGGGAATCACCCCTCCACTTT. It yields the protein CASSLTGESPLHF.

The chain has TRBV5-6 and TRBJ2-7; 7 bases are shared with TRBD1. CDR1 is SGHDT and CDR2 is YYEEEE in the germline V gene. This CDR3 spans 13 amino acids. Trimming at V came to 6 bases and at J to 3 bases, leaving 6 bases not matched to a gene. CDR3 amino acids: CASTVDRVYEQYF. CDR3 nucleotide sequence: TGTGCCAGCACCGTCGACAGGGTCTACGAGCAGTACTTC.

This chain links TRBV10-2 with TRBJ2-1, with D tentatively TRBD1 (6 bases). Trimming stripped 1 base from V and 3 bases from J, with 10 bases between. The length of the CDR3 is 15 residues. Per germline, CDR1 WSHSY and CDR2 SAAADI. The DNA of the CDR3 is TGCGCCAGCAGTGAGTATGGGACACACTACAATGAGCAGTTCTTC. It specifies CASSEYGTHYNEQFF.

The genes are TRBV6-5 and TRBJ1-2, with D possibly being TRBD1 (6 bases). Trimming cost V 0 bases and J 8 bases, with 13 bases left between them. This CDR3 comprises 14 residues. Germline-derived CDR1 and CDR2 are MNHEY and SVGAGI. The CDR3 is CASSYSWQGQGYTF. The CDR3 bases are TGTGCCAGCAGTTACTCGTGGCAGGGGCAGGGCTACACCTTC.

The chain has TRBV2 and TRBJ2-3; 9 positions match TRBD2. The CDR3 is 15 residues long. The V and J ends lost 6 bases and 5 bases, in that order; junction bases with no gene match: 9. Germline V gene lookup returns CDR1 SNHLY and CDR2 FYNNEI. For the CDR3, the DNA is TGTGCCAGCAGGGGGCGGGAGGGCCTTGGAGATACGCAGTATTTT. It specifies CASRGREGLGDTQYF.

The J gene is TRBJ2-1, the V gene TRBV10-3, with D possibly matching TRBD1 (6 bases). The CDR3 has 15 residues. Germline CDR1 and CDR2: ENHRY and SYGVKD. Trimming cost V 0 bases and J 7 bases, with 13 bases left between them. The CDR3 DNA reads TGTGCCATCAGTGAGTCTATAGGACAGATGAATGAGCAGTTCTTC. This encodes CAISESIGQMNEQFF.

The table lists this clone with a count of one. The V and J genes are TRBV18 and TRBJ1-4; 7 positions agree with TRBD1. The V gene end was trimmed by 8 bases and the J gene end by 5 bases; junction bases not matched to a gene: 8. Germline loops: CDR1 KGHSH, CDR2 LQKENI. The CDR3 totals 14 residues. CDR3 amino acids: CASAMGQWNEKLFF. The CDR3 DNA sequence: TGTGCCAGCGCTATGGGACAGTGGAATGAAAAACTGTTTTTT.